This T cell receptor (beta chain) appears in the sequencing data of a study of blood T cell repertoires in COVID-19. Produced via immunoSEQ multiplex PCR; TCRdb's table is partial and in-frame only. The sample lists 270,000 or so clones, roughly nine tenths occurring once. Trimming took 4 bases from V and 3 from J; bases not matched to a gene: 6. The CDR3 is 14 amino acids. Germline CDR1 reads SQVTM; CDR2 reads ANQGSEA. V and J are TRBV29-1 and TRBJ2-3; 8 positions match TRBD2. The sequence derives from a woman in her twenties or thirties with COVID-19, enrolled during active disease. The sample taken for sequencing was peripheral blood. This CDR3 is CSVAGGGLTDTQYF. The DNA of the CDR3 is TGCAGCGTTGCGGGAGGGGGATTGACAGATACGCAGTATTTT.